This T cell receptor beta chain stems from a study of T cell changes during pregnancy in multiple sclerosis. CDR3 size: 14 residues. Trimming stripped 5 bases from V and 4 bases from J, with 14 bases between. CDR1 is SGHTA and CDR2 is FQGNSA in the germline V gene. This table comes from immunoSEQ multiplex PCR, and its TCRdb copy is limited to in-frame clones, with some not included. The sample shows some 51,000 clones, approximately 95% of them seen only once. The source is a female donor with multiple sclerosis, enrolled in a pregnancy study. The rearrangement uses TRBV7-2 and TRBJ1-1; D might be TRBD1 (5 bases). The material sequenced was CD4+ T cells from peripheral blood mononuclear cells, taken in the first trimester of pregnancy. The CDR3 loop reads CASSPQVGITEAFF. DNA of the CDR3: TGTGCCAGCAGCCCACAGGTTGGTATCACTGAAGCTTTCTTT.